This T cell receptor beta chain was retrieved from a study of shared clonotypes between healthy human individuals. Regarding the study as a whole: Large sequencing depth failed to make sorted-subset sequencing complete, rarefaction showed.

The CDR3 has 14 amino acids. In germline, CDR1 is SGHTA, CDR2 FQGTGA. The V end lost 3 bases, the J end lost 3 bases, and 11 bases lay between the germline ends. Only Caucasian adults living in Nashville, Tennessee served as donors. Details on this clone: Its antigen is not identified.

The test was conducted at deep level. Sequencing was performed with immunoSEQ multiplex PCR; in TCRdb, only in-frame clones are kept and a portion is missing. In the table there are about 520,000 clones, around 95% of which are singletons. This chain joins TRBV7-3 and TRBJ1-1; perhaps TRBD1 as D (5 bases). This clonotype was obtained from a woman younger than 45 in good health. The sequencing input was naive CD4+ T cells sorted from blood. Subset specified: CD45RA+ positively selected. The CDR3 DNA reads as TGTGCCAGCAGCTTTACCGGGGGAGACACTGAAGCTTTCTTT. The encoded protein is CASSFTGGDTEAFF.